This T cell receptor (beta chain) comes out of a study of cytotoxic CD8 clonotypes in ibrutinib-treated CLL (dated by TCRdb to about 2021). With respect to the entire study: In this cohort, approximately 15 patients were treatment-naive and under 13 were relapsed/refractory, while 17 to 18 had unmutated IGHV. Partial responses were observed in approximately 24 patients and complete responses in 2; after a median follow-up of around 68 months, remission was maintained in 15 or so patients and progression was observed in some 12. Response samples were taken after a median of 12 months on treatment, ranging from 6 to 36 months. On average, each sample yielded around 250,000 productive templates and 85,000 to 95,000 productive rearrangements. Of the 70 to 90 people in the trial, some 28 had longitudinal samples available. Cryopreserved peripheral blood mononuclear cells were obtained before treatment, at response, and at either sustained remission or disease progression. Every remission and progressive disease sample was obtained while ibrutinib was still being received by the patients. The investigation overall reported the following: Sampling times were not matched between sustained-remission and progressing patients, and lymph node repertoires were not studied. An increase in clonality was observed at ibrutinib response, with clonality remaining stable during sustained remission and falling back toward baseline at progression. Public clonotypes were rare and either shrank or stayed stable during treatment, and the rise in clonality at ibrutinib response reflected expansion of private clonotypes. At baseline, clonality was higher than in age-matched healthy donors and showed a strong correlation with circulating CD8+ T-cell counts.

What the time point label conveys for this sample: progressive disease on ibrutinib. For TCR beta library preparation, approximately 2.2 micrograms of genomic DNA were isolated from cryopreserved PBMCs. Longitudinal blood samples from CLL patients on ibrutinib monotherapy were analyzed using high-throughput TCR beta sequencing. The patients took part in an open-label, single-center phase 2 trial of ibrutinib monotherapy. Each clonotype received, on average, around 10x coverage in deep resolution sequencing performed on a MiSeq, where the target depth lay between 1 in 1 million and 1 in 200,000 T cells. The immunoSEQ hsTCRB Kit was used to generate TCR beta libraries. The original pipeline was this. The data were analyzed with ImmunoSEQ Analyzer and ImmunoSEQ Data Assistant, and V, D and J gene assignments followed IMGT definitions. Clonality, with values ranging from 0 to 1, was calculated as one minus the normalized Shannon entropy of productive rearrangement frequencies. Public clonotype analysis was restricted to overrepresented clonotypes comprising at least 0.05% of each patient's repertoire. Thirteen age-matched healthy donor repertoires from immuneACCESS were used as controls for clonality. TCRdb's version of the immuneACCESS table is confined to in-frame rearrangements and falls short of the full clone set. An unresolved V gene accounts for under half of the shortfall where checked; the remainder is of unknown origin. V, J and clone size reflect that table, while D and trimming were determined from the DNA. Within this sample are 11,000 or so clones, with about 79% of them counted one time only. The leading ten clones occupy around 16% of the sample.

V was cut back by 4 bases and J by 3 bases, leaving a gap of 10 bases between them. The CDR3, cysteine through phenylalanine, is 12 amino acids long. Only the CDR3 DNA stays, 36 bases, in frame from base 1. CDR1 and CDR2 were assigned from the germline V gene as SQVTM and ANQGSEA. Concerning this clone: Its recognized antigen is unknown. No base quality information exists; no much larger clone differs at one position.

The receptor chain draws on TRBV29-1 and TRBJ2-7, with no confidently assigned D gene. The source was PBMCs, collected at disease progression, from a patient treated with ibrutinib. The TCR comes from a human donor with chronic lymphocytic leukemia. The nucleotides read TGCAGCGTTGTCGGCTGGAGCTACGAGCAGTACTTC. It is translated as CSVVGWSYEQYF.